The source of this T cell receptor beta chain is a study of cytotoxic CD8 clonotypes in ibrutinib-treated CLL. General study findings and limits: Clonality was higher at baseline than in age-matched healthy donors and tracked circulating CD8+ T-cell counts.

TCRdb's copy holds only in-frame clones and misses some; the assay was immunoSEQ multiplex PCR. The table shows 330,000 or so clones, with about 64% occurring only once. Concerning this clone: Its antigen is as yet unknown.

The CDR3 length is 17 residues. Trimming cost V 2 bases and J 2 bases, with 13 bases left between them. CDR1 MRHNA and CDR2 SNTAGT come from the germline V gene. The V call is TRBV6-4, the J call TRBJ2-6; possible D gene TRBD1, 6 bases. The clonotype comes from a human donor with chronic lymphocytic leukemia. Material: PBMCs, obtained after 36 months of ibrutinib treatment. The CDR3 loop is CASSDPPWTAGANVLTF. The CDR3 DNA reads as TGTGCCAGCAGTGACCCTCCCTGGACAGCTGGGGCCAACGTCCTGACTTTC.